The T cell receptor (beta chain) described here comes from a study of blood T cell repertoires in COVID-19. Overall study: Whether acute or convalescent, the COVID-19 samples came from the United States, Italy and Spain. PBMCs, B-cell-depleted T cells, or T cells provided the cDNA or gDNA that made up the material.

V lost 2 bases to trimming and J lost 4 bases, with 15 bases between them. Germline V lookup: CDR1 SGHTA, CDR2 FQGNSA. This CDR3 has 15 amino acids. Authors' methods: For nucleated cells, counts were estimated from reference gene primer amplification. TCRdb keeps only in-frame clones here, not all; method: immunoSEQ multiplex PCR. The DNA was the basis for D and trimming; V, J and clone size are from that table. This sample has approximately 250,000 clones, with roughly nine tenths found just once. The chain uses TRBV7-2 and TRBJ2-7; tentative D call: TRBD2 (6 bases). The sequence derives from a man aged 35 to 55 with active or convalescent COVID-19. The sequenced material came from peripheral blood. CDR3 protein: CASSLSMGSGYEQYF. In nucleotides, the CDR3 is TGTGCCAGCAGCTTATCAATGGGTAGCGGATACGAGCAGTACTTC.